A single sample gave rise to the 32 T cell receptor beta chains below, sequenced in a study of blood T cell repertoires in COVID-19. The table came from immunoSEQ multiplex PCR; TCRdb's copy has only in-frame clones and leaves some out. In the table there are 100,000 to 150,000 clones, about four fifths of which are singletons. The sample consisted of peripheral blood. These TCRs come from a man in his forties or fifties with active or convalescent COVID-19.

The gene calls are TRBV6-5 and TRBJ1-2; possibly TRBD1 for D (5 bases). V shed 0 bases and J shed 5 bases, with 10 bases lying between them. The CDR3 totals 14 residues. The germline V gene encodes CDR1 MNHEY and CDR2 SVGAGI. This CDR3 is CASSYSTAHYGYTF. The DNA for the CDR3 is TGTGCCAGCAGTTACTCGACAGCTCATTATGGCTACACCTTC.

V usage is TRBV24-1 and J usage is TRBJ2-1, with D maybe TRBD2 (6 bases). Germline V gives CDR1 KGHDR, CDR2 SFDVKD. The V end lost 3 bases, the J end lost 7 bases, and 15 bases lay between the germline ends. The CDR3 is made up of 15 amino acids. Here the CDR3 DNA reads TGTGCCACCAGTGATGCGGGACTCGGGATGAATGAGCAGTTCTTC. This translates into CATSDAGLGMNEQFF.

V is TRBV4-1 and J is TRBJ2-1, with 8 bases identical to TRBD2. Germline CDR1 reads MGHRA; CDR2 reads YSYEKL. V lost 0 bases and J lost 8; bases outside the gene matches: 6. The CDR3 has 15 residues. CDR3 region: CASSQDRTSSDEQFF. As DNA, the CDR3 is TGCGCCAGCAGCCAAGACCGGACTAGCTCGGATGAGCAGTTCTTC.

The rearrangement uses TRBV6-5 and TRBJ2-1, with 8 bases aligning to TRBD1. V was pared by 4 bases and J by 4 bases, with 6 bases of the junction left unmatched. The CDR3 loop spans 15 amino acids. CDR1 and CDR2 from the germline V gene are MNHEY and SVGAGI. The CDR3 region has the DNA TGTGCCAGCAGTTCCCGGACAGGGAGGTACAATGAGCAGTTCTTC. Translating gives CASSSRTGRYNEQFF.

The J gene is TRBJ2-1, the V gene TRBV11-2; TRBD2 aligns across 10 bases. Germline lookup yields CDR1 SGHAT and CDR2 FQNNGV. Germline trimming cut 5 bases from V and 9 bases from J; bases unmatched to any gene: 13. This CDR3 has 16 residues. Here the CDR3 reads CASSLSGPSGGGEQFF. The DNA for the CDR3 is TGTGCCAGCAGCCTAAGTGGGCCTAGCGGGGGTGGTGAGCAGTTCTTC.

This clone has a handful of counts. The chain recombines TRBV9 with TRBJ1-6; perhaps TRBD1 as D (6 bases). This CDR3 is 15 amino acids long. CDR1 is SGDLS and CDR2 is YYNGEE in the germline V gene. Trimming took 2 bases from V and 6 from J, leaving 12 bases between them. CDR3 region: CASSVDSLGNSPLHF. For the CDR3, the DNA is TGTGCCAGCAGCGTGGACAGTCTGGGTAATTCACCCCTCCACTTT.

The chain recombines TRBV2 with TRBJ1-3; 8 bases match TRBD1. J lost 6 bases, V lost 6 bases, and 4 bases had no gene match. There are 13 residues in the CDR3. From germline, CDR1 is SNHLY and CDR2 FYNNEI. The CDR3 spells CASSGQGENTIYF. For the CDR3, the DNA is TGTGCCAGCAGCGGACAGGGTGAAAACACCATATATTTT.

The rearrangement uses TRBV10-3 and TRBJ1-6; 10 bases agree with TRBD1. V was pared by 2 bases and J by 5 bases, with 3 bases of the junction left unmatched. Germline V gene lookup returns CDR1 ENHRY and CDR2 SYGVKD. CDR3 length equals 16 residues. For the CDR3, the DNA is TGTGCCATCAGTGAGAACGGACAGGGGGATAATTCACCCCTCCACTTT. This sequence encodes CAISENGQGDNSPLHF.

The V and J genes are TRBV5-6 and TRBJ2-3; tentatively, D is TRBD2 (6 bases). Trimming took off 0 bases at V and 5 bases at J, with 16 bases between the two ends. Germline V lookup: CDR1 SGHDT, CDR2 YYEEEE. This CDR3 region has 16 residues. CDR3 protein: CASSLGDGGRGDTQYF. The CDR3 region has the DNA TGTGCCAGCAGCTTGGGCGACGGGGGACGGGGAGATACGCAGTATTTT.

CDR3 coding DNA: TGTGCCAGCAGCTCTCCCCCAGCGGGGGGGATCACAGATACGCAGTATTTT. Its translation is CASSSPPAGGITDTQYF. The V and J genes are TRBV11-2 and TRBJ2-3; 10 bases align to TRBD2. The CDR3 covers 17 residues. V shed 4 bases, J shed 2 bases, and the junction held 9 bases outside the gene matches. From germline, CDR1 is SGHAT and CDR2 FQNNGV.

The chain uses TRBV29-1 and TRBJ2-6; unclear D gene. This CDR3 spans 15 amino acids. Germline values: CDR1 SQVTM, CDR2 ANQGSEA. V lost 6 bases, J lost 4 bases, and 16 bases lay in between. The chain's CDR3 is CSVQEYPSGANVLTF. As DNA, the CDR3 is TGCAGCGTCCAAGAGTATCCGTCCGGGGCCAACGTCCTGACTTTC.

The CDR3 spells CASSPNTGGAGNTIYF. In DNA, the CDR3 is TGTGCCAGCTCACCGAATACAGGGGGCGCTGGAAACACCATATATTTT. The chain carries TRBV18 and TRBJ1-3; TRBD1 matches at 9 bases. The CDR3 runs to 16 residues. Germline V gives CDR1 KGHSH, CDR2 LQKENI. J was trimmed by 2 bases and V by 3 bases; bases with no gene match: 5.

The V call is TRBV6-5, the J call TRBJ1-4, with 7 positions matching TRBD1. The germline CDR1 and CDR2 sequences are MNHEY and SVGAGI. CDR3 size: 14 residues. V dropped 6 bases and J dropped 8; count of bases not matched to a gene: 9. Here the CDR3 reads CASRTGSRGEKLFF. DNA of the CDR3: TGTGCCAGCAGGACAGGGTCGAGGGGGGAAAAACTGTTTTTT.

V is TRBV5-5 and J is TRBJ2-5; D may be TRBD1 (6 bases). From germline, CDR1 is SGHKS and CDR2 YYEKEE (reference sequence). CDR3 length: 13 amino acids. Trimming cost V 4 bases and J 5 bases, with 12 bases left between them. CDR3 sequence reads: CASSPTGPETQYF. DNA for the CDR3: TGTGCCAGCAGCCCGACAGGTCCCGAGACCCAGTACTTC.

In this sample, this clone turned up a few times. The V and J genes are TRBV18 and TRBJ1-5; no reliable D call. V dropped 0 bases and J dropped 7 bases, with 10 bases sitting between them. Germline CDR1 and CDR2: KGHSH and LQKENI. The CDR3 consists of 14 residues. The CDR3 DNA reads TGTGCCAGCTCACCACCGCCGGGTCGGCAGCCCCAGCATTTT. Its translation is CASSPPPGRQPQHF.

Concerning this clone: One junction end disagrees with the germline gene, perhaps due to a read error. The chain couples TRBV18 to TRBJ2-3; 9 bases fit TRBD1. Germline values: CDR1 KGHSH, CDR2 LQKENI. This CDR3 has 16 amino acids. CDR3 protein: CASSPQGATPTDTQYF. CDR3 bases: TGTGCCAGCTCGCCACAGGGGGCAACTCCCACAGATACGCAGTATTTT.

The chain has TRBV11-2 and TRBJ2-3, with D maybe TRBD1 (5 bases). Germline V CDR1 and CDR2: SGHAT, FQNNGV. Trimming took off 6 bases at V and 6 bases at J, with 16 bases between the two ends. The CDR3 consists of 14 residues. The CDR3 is CASSVGSGLDTQYF. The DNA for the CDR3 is TGTGCCAGCAGTGTTGGATCAGGGTTGGATACGCAGTATTTT.

CDR3 in amino acids: CASSLWTAYEQYF. Here the CDR3 DNA reads TGTGCCAGCAGTTTGTGGACAGCCTACGAGCAGTACTTC. The rearrangement uses TRBV6-2 or TRBV6-3 and TRBJ2-7, with a tentative D call TRBD1 (6 bases). This CDR3 contains 13 residues. Trimming took 4 bases from V and 2 from J, leaving 9 bases between them. Germline CDR1 MNHEY, CDR2 SVGEGT.

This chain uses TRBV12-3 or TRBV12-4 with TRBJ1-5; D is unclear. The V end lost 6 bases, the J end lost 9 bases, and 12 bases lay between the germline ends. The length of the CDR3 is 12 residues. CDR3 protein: CASRSSAGPQHF. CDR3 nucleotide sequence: TGTGCCAGCAGATCCTCGGCGGGGCCCCAGCATTTT.

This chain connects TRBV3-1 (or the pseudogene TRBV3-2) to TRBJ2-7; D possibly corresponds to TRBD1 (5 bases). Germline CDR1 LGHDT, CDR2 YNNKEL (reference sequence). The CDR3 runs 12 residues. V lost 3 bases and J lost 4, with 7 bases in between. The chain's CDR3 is CASSQRTYEQYF. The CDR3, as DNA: TGTGCCAGCAGCCAGAGGACATACGAGCAGTACTTC.

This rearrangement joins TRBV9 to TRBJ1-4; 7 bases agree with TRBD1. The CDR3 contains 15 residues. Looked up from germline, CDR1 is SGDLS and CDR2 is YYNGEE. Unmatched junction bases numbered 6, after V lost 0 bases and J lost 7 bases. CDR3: CASSVGIDRVEKLFF. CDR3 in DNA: TGTGCCAGCAGCGTAGGGATAGACAGGGTTGAAAAACTGTTTTTT.

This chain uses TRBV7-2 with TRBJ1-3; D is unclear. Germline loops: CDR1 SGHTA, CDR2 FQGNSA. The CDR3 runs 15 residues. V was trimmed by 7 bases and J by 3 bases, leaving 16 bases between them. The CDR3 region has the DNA TGTGCCAGCACGCACCCCTCGGGGTTTGGAAACACCATATATTTT. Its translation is CASTHPSGFGNTIYF.

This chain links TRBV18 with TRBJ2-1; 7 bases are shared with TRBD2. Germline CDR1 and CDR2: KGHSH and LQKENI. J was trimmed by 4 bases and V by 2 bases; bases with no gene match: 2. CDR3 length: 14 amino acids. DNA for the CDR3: TGTGCCAGCTCACCAGGGACTACTTACAATGAGCAGTTCTTC. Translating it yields CASSPGTTYNEQFF.

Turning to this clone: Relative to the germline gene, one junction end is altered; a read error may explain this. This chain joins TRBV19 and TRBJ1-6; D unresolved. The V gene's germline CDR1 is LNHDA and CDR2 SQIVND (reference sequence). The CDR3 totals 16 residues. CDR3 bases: TGTGCCAGTAGTCCTGATAGGCTCACCGGCGGTTCAACCCTCCACTTT. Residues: CASSPDRLTGGSTLHF.

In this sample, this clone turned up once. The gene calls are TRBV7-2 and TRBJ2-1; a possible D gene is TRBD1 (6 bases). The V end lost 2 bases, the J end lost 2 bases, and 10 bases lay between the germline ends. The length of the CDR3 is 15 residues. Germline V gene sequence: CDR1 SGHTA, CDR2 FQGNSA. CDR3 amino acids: CASSLRTAAYNEQFF. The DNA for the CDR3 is TGTGCCAGCAGCTTAAGGACAGCTGCCTACAATGAGCAGTTCTTC.

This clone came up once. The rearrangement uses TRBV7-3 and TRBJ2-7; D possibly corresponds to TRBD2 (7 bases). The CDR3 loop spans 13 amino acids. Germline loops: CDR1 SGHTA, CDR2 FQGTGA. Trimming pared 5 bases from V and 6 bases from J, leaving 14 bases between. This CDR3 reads CASSQGGGVEQYF. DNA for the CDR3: TGTGCCAGCAGCCAAGGGGGAGGGGTCGAGCAGTACTTC.

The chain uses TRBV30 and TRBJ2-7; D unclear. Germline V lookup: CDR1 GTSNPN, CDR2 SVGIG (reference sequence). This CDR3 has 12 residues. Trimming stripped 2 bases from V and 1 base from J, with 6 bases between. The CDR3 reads CAWSHMSYEQYF. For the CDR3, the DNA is TGTGCCTGGAGTCACATGTCCTACGAGCAGTACTTC.

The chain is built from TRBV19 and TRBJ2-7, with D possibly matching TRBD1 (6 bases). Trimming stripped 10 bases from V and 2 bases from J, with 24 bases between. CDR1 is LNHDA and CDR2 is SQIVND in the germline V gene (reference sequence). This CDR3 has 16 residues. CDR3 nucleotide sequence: TGTGCCACCACCCCCGGAGGCAGGGGAGATCCCTACGAGCAGTACTTC. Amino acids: CATTPGGRGDPYEQYF.

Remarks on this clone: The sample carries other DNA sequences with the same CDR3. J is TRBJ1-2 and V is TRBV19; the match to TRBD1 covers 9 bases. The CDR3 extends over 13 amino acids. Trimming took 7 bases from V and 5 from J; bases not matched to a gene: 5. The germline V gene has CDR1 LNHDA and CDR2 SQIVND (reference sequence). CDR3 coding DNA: TGTGCCAGTACTCCGACAGGGGGTTATGGCTACACCTTC. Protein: CASTPTGGYGYTF. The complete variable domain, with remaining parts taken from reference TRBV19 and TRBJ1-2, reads DGGITQSPKYLFRKEGQNVTLSCEQNLNHDAMYWYRQDPGQGLRLIYYSQIVNDFQKGDIAEGYSVSREKKESFPLTVTSAQKNPTAFYLCASTPTGGYGYTFGSGTRLTVV.

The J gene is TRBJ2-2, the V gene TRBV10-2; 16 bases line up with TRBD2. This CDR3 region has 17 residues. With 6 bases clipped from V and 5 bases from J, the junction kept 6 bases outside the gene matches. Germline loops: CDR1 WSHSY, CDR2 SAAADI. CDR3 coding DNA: TGCGCCAGCAGGCCGGGACTAGCGGGGGGGGATACCGGGGAGCTGTTTTTT. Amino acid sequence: CASRPGLAGGDTGELFF.

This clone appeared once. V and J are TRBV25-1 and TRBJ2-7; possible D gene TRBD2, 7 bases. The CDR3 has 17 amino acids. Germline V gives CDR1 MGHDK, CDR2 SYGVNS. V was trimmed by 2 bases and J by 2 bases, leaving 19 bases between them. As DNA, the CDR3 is TGTGCCAGCAGTGAAGCTGGGGGAGGGGGGTCCGCCTACGAGCAGTACTTC. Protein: CASSEAGGGGSAYEQYF.

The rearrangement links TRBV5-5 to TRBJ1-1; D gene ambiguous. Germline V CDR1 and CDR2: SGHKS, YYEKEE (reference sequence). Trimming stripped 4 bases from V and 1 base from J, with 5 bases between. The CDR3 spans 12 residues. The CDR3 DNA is TGTGCCAGCAGCCCTCCGAACACTGAAGCTTTCTTT. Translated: CASSPPNTEAFF.